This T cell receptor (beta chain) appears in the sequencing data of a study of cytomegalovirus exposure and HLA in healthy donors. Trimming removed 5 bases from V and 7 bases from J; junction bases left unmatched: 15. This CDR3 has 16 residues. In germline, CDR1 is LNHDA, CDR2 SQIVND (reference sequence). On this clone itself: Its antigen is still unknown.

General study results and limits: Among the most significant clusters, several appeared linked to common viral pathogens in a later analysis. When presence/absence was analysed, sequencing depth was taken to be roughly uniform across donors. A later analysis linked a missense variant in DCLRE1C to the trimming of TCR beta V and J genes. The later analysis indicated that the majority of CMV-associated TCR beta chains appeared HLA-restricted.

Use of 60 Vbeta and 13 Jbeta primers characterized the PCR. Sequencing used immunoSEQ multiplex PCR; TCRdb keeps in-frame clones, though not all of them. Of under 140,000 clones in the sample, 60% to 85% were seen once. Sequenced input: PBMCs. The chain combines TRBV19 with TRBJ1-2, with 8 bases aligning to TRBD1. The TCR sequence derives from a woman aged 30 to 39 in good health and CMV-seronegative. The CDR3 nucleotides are TGTGCCAGTAGTCCCCACGGACAGGGTGGTTATTTTGGCTACACCTTC. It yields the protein CASSPHGQGGYFGYTF.